Each of the 5 T cell receptor beta chains below was sequenced from the same sample in a study of blood T cell repertoires in COVID-19. The repertoire was sequenced with immunoSEQ multiplex PCR; TCRdb's copy has only in-frame clones and lacks some. The table records almost 300,000 clones, more than 85% of them present only once. What was sequenced was peripheral blood. The receptors here all came from a man aged 65 to 85 with acute or convalescent COVID-19.

V is TRBV7-9 and J is TRBJ1-1, with TRBD1 matching 8 bases. V shed 2 bases and J 6 bases; nucleotides not matched to a gene: 5. Germline lookup yields CDR1 SEHNR and CDR2 FQNEAQ (reference sequence). The CDR3 covers 14 residues. The CDR3 is CASSLMQGAAEAFF. The DNA of the CDR3 is TGTGCCAGCAGCTTAATGCAGGGGGCCGCTGAAGCTTTCTTT.

Concerning this clone itself: Other nucleotide sequences in the sample specify the same CDR3. The rearrangement uses TRBV3-1 (or the pseudogene TRBV3-2) and TRBJ2-7, with TRBD2 identical over 12 bases. V gave up 0 bases and J gave up 4 bases; unmatched junction bases: 4. The CDR3 contains 16 residues. Germline V lookup: CDR1 LGHDT, CDR2 YNNKEL (reference sequence). CDR3 sequence reads: CASSQDITSGGYEQYF. In nucleotides, the CDR3 is TGTGCCAGCAGCCAAGATATAACTAGCGGGGGGTACGAGCAGTACTTC.

Only a few counts were recorded for this clone. This chain connects TRBV7-9 to TRBJ1-1; D not resolved. Germline V gene sequence: CDR1 SEHNR, CDR2 FQNEAQ (reference sequence). V shed 5 bases and J shed 1 base, with 8 bases lying between them. This CDR3 is built from 13 residues. The CDR3 spells CASSTTSNTEAFF. CDR3 bases: TGTGCCAGCAGCACAACATCGAACACTGAAGCTTTCTTT.

The CDR3 is CASNRGRTDIQYF. CDR3 DNA: TGTGCCAGTAACAGGGGGCGCACGGACATTCAGTACTTC. This chain joins TRBV2 and TRBJ2-4; 9 bases match TRBD1. The CDR3 has 13 residues. The germline CDR1 and CDR2 sequences are SNHLY and FYNNEI. V lost 9 bases to trimming and J lost 8 bases; unmatched junction nucleotides: 8.

The chain combines TRBV7-8 with TRBJ1-6; D possibly corresponds to TRBD1 (5 bases). This CDR3 spans 15 amino acids. Germline CDR1 reads SGHVS; CDR2 reads FQNEAQ. V lost 3 bases and J lost 7, with 13 bases in between. CDR3 in amino acids: CASSLRGGGNSPLHF. In DNA, the CDR3 is TGTGCCAGCAGCTTGCGGGGGGGAGGGAATTCACCCCTCCACTTT.